This TCR beta chain was obtained from a study of T-cell memory formation after mild COVID-19. CDR3 length: 11 amino acids. V dropped 2 bases and J dropped 15; count of bases not matched to a gene: 3. Germline lookup yields CDR1 MNHEY and CDR2 SVGAGI. TCRdb processed the 5' RACE reads anew with MiXCR; each CDR3 protein has one entry. The sample includes approximately 290,000 distinct CDR3 sequences, about 15% of them seen just once. V gene TRBV6-5 combines with J gene TRBJ2-1, with 8 bases lining up with TRBD2. Sequencing used PBMCs or a T cell subset sorted from them (not recorded which). The receptor comes from a man aged 18 to 29 who had mild COVID-19 (a few samples of this study predate the infection). Cell type and time point are not known. The CDR3 DNA is TGTGCCAGCAGTTACGGGACTAGAACGTTCTTC. Its protein product is CASSYGTRTFF.